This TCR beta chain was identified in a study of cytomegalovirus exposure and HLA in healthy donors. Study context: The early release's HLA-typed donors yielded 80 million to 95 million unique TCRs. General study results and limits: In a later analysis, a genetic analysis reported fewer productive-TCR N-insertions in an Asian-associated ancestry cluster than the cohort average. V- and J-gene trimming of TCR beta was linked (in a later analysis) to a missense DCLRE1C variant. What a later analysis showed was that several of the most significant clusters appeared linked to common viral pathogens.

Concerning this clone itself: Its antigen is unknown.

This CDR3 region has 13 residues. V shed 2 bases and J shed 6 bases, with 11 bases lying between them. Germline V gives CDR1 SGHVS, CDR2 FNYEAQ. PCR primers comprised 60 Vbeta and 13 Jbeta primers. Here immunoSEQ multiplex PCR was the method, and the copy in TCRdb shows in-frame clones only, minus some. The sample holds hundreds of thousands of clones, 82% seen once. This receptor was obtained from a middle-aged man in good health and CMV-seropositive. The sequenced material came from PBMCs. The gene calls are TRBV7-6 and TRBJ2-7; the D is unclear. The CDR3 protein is CASSLTIAGEQYF. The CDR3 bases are TGTGCCAGCAGCTTAACAATAGCCGGCGAGCAGTACTTC.